The 8 T cell receptor beta chains listed next were all sequenced from one sample in a study of cytomegalovirus exposure and HLA in healthy donors. The primer mix had 60 Vbeta and 13 Jbeta primers. The method was immunoSEQ multiplex PCR; TCRdb's version includes in-frame clones alone and lacks a portion of them. This table has 95,000 to 150,000 clones, just over 65% appearing once. Sequenced: PBMCs. The origin of the receptors is a man between 18 and 35 years old in good health and CMV-seronegative.

This sequence joins TRBV7-2 and TRBJ2-1, with 7 bases that match TRBD2. The junction had 1 base not matched to a gene; V was cut back by 0 bases and J by 2 bases. The V gene's germline CDR1 is SGHTA and CDR2 FQGNSA. The CDR3 is 15 amino acids. The DNA for the CDR3 is TGTGCCAGCAGCTTAGCGGGAGGGGCCTACAATGAGCAGTTCTTC. Translation gives CASSLAGGAYNEQFF. Drawing the rest from reference TRBV7-2 and TRBJ2-1, the complete variable domain is GAGVSQSPSNKVTEKGKDVELRCDPISGHTALYWYRQSLGQGLEFLIYFQGNSAPDKSGLPSDRFSAERTGGSVSTLTIQRTQQEDSAVYLCASSLAGGAYNEQFFGPGTRLTVL.

The chain combines TRBV5-1 with TRBJ2-7, with 11 bases matching TRBD2. Trimming at V came to 2 bases and at J to 11 bases, leaving 12 bases not matched to a gene. CDR3 size: 15 residues. The germline V gene has CDR1 SGHRS and CDR2 YFSETQ. The CDR3 is CASSLTSGGFLGKYF. CDR3 nucleotides: TGCGCCAGCAGCTTAACTAGCGGGGGCTTTCTGGGAAAGTACTTC.

This clone was detected a few times. The genes are TRBV6-6 and TRBJ1-5; the D gene is possibly TRBD1 (5 bases). V was cut by 6 bases and J by 4 bases, with 7 bases left in between. The CDR3 length is 12 residues. Germline CDR1 is MNHNY and CDR2 is SVGAGI (reference sequence). The CDR3, as DNA: TGTGCCAGCAGGGAGGGGAATCAGCCCCAGCATTTT. Protein sequence: CASREGNQPQHF.

The J gene is TRBJ2-5, the V gene TRBV15; 11 bases line up with TRBD2. The V segment lost 5 bases and the J segment 2 bases; nucleotides outside the gene matches: 4. The V gene's germline CDR1 is LNHNV and CDR2 YYDKDF (reference sequence). The CDR3 is 15 residues long. This CDR3 reads CATSARLAGQETQYF. The CDR3 DNA follows: TGTGCCACCAGCGCTAGACTAGCGGGGCAAGAGACCCAGTACTTC.

V and J are TRBV27 and TRBJ2-6; no firm D call. Germline-derived CDR1 and CDR2 are MNHEY and SMNVEV (reference sequence). Trimming removed 5 bases at V and 3 bases at J, with 14 bases between. This CDR3 contains 16 residues. The CDR3 sequence is CASSLYDGFGANVLTF. The CDR3 nucleotides are TGTGCCAGCAGTCTATACGACGGGTTTGGGGCCAACGTCCTGACTTTC.

CDR3: CASSSTSGNLYEQYF. The CDR3 bases are TGTGCCAGCAGCTCCACTAGCGGGAACCTCTACGAGCAGTACTTC. The genes are TRBV7-9 and TRBJ2-7; the match to TRBD2 covers 10 bases. The junction had 6 bases not matched to a gene; V was cut back by 4 bases and J by 3 bases. This CDR3 is built from 15 residues. From germline, CDR1 is SEHNR and CDR2 FQNEAQ (reference sequence).

The chain couples TRBV7-7 to TRBJ2-5; 7 bases fit TRBD2. Trimming cost V 0 bases and J 2 bases; bases outside gene matches: 3. The CDR3 runs 15 residues. Germline CDR1 is SSHAT and CDR2 is FNYEAQ (reference sequence). The CDR3 sequence is CASSLALGGQETQYF. In DNA, the CDR3 is TGTGCCAGCAGCTTAGCGCTCGGGGGGCAAGAGACCCAGTACTTC.

The chain carries TRBV7-2 and TRBJ2-7, with TRBD2 matching over 8 bases. The CDR3 totals 15 residues. The V segment lost 0 bases and the J segment 2 bases; nucleotides outside the gene matches: 3. The germline gives CDR1 SGHTA, CDR2 FQGNSA. CDR3 sequence: CASSLALAATYEQYF. In DNA, the CDR3 is TGTGCCAGCAGCTTAGCACTAGCGGCCACCTACGAGCAGTACTTC.